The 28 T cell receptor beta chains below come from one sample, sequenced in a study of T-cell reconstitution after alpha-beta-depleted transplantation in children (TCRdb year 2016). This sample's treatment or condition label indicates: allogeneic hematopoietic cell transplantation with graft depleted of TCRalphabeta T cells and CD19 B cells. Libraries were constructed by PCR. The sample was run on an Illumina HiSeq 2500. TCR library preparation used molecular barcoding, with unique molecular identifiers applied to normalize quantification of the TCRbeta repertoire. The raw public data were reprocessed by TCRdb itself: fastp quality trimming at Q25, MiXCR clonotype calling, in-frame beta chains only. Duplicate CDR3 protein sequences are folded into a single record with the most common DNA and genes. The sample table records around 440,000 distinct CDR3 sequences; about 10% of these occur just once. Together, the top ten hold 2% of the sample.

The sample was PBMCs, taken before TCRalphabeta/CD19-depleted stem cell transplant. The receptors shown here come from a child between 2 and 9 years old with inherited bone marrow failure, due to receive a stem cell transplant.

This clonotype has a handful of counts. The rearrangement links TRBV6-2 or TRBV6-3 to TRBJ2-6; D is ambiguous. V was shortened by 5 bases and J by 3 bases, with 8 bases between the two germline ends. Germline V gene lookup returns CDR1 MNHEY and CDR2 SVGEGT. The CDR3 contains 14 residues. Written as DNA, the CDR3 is TGTGCCAGCAGTCCGGTGTTTGGGGCCAACGTCCTGACTTTC. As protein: CASSPVFGANVLTF.

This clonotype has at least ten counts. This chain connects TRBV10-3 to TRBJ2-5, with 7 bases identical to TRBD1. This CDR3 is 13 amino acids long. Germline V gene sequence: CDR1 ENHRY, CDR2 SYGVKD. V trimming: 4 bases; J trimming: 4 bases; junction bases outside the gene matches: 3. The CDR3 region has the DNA TGTGCCATCAGTGGGGGACAGAGAGAGACCCAGTACTTC. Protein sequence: CAISGGQRETQYF.

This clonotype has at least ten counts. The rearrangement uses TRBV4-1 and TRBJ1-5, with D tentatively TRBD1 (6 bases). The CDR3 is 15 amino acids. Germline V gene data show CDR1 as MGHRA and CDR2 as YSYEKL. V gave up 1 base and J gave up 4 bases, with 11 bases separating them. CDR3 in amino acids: CASSQVDSGNQPQHF. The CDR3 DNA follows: TGCGCCAGCAGCCAAGTGGACAGTGGTAATCAGCCCCAGCATTTT.

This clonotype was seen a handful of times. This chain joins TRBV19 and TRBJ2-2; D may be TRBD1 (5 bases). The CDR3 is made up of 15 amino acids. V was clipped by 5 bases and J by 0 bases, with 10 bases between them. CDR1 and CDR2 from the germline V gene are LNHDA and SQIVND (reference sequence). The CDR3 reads CASSFWTTNTGELFF. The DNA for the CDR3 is TGTGCCAGTAGTTTTTGGACAACGAACACCGGGGAGCTGTTTTTT.

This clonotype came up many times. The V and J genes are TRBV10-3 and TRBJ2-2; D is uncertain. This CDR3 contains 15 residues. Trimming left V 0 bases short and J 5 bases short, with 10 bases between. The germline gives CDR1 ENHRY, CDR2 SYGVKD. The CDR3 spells CAISESTLGTGELFF. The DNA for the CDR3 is TGTGCCATCAGTGAGTCGACTCTGGGAACCGGGGAGCTGTTTTTT.

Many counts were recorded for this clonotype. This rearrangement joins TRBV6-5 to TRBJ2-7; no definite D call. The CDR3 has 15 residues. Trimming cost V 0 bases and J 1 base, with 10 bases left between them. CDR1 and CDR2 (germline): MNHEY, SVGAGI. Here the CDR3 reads CASSYSSLGSYEQYF. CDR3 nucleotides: TGTGCCAGCAGTTACTCGAGTCTCGGTTCCTACGAGCAGTACTTC.

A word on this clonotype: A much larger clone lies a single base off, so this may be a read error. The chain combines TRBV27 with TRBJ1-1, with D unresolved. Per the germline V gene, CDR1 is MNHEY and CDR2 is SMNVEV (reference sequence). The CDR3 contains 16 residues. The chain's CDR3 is CDSSLSPYNMNTEAFF. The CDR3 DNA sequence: TGTGACAGCAGTTTATCTCCATACAACATGAACACTGAAGCTTTCTTT.

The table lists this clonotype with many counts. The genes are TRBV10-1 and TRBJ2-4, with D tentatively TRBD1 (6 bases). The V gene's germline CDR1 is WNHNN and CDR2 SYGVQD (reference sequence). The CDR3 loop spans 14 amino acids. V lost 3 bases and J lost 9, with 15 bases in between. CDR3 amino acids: CASSDAGVKGIQYF. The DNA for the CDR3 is TGCGCCAGCAGTGATGCAGGGGTGAAGGGCATTCAGTACTTC.

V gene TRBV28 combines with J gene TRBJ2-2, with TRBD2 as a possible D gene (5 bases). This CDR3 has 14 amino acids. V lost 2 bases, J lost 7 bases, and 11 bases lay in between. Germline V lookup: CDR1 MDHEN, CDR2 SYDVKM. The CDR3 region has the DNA TGTGCCAGCAGTTTAAAGCGGTGGGGCGGGGAGCTGTTTTTT. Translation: CASSLKRWGGELFF.

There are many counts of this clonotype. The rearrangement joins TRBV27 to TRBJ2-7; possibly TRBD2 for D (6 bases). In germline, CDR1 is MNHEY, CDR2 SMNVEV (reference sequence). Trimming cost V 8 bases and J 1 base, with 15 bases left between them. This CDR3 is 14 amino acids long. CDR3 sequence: CASPRRGWSYEQYF. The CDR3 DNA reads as TGTGCCAGCCCCCGACGGGGGTGGTCCTACGAGCAGTACTTC.

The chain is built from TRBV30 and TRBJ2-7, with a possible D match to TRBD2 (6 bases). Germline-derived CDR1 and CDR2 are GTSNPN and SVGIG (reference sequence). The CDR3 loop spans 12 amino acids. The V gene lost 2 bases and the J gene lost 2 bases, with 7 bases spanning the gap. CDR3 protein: CAWSRLAYEQYF. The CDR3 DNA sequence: TGTGCCTGGAGTCGACTAGCCTACGAGCAGTACTTC.

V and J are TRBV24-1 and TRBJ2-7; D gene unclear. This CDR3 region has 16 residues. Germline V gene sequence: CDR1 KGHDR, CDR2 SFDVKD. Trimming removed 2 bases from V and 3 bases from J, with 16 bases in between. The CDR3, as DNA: TGTGCCACCAGTGATTCCCGCCGGCTGGGCAGCTACGAGCAGTACTTC. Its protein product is CATSDSRRLGSYEQYF.

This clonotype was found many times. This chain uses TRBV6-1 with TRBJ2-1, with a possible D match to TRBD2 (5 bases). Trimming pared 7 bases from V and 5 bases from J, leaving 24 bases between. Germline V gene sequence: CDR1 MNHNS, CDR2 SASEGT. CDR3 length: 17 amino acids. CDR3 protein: CASTRGSPVWADNEQFF. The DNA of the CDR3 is TGTGCCAGCACTCGAGGGTCGCCCGTTTGGGCCGACAATGAGCAGTTCTTC.

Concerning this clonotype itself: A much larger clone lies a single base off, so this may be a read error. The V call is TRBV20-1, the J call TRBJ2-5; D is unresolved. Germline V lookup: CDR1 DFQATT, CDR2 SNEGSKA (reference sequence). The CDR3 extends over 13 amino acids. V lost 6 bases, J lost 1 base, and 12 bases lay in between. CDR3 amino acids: CSAPPGPQETQYF. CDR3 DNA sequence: TGCAGTGCCCCCCCCGGACCCCAAGAGACCCAGTACTTC.

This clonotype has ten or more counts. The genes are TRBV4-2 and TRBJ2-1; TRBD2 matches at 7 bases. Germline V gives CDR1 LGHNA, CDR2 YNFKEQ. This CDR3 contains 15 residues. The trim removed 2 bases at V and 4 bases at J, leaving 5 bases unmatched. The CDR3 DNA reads TGTGCCAGCAGCCAAAGCGGGACTCCTTACAATGAGCAGTTCTTC. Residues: CASSQSGTPYNEQFF.

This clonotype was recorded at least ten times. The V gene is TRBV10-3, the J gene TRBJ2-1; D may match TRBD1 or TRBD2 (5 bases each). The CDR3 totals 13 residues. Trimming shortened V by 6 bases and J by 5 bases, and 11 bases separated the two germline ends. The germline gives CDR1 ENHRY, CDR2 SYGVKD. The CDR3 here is CAIRLARDNEQFF. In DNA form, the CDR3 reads TGTGCCATCAGGCTAGCCAGGGACAATGAGCAGTTCTTC.

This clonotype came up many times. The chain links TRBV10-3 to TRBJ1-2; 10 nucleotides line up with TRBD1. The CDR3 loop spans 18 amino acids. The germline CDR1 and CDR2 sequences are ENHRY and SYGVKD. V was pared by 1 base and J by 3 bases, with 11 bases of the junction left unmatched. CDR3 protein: CAISEWKTDRGPYYGYTF. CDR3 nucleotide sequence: TGTGCCATCAGTGAGTGGAAAACAGACAGGGGGCCATACTATGGCTACACCTTC.

CDR3 protein: CASILAGAGETQYF. Here the CDR3 DNA reads TGTGCCAGCATATTAGCGGGAGCGGGGGAGACCCAGTACTTC. The V and J genes are TRBV28 and TRBJ2-5, with TRBD2 identical over 9 bases. This CDR3 is 14 amino acids long. Per germline, CDR1 MDHEN and CDR2 SYDVKM. Germline trimming cut 7 bases from V and 5 bases from J; bases unmatched to any gene: 8.

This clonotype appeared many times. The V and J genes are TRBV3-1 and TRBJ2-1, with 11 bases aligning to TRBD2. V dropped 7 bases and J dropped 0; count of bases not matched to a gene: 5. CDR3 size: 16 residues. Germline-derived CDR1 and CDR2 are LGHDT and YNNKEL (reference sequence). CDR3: CASKLAGGNSYNEQFF. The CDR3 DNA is TGTGCCAGCAAGCTAGCGGGAGGTAACTCCTACAATGAGCAGTTCTTC.

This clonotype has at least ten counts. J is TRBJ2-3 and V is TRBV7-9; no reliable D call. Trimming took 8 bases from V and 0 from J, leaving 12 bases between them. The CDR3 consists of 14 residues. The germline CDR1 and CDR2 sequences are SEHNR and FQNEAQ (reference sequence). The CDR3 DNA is TGTGCCAGCCCGGGCCCTTTTAGCACAGATACGCAGTATTTT. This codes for CASPGPFSTDTQYF.

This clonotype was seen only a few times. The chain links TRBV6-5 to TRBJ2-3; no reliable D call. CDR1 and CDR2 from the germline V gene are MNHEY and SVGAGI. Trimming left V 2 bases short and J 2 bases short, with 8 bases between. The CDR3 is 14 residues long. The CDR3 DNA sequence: TGTGCCAGCAGTTACCAGCCGGACACAGATACGCAGTATTTT. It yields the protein CASSYQPDTDTQYF.

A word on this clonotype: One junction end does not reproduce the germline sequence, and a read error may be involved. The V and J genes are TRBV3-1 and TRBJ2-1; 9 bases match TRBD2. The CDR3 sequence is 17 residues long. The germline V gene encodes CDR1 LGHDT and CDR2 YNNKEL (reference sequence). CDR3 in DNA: TGTGCCAGCTGCCAAGGACTAGCGCTTAGCTCCTACAATGAGCAGTTCTTC. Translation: CASCQGLALSSYNEQFF.

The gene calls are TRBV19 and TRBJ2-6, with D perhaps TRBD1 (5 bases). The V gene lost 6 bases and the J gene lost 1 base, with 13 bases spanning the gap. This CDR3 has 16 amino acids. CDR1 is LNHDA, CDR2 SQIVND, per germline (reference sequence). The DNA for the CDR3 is TGTGCCAGTAGCTCAGAGGCAGGGTCTGGGGCCAACGTCCTGACTTTC. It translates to CASSSEAGSGANVLTF.

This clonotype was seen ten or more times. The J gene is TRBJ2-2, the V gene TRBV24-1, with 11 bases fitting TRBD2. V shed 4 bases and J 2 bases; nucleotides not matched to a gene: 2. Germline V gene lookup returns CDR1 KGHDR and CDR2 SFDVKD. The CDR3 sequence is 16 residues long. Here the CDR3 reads CATSDLAGGNTGELFF. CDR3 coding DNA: TGTGCCACCAGTGACCTAGCGGGAGGTAACACCGGGGAGCTGTTTTTT.

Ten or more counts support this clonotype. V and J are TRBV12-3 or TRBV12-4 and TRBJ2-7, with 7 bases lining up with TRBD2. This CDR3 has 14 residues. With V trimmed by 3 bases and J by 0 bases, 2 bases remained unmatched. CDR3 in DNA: TGTGCCAGCAGTTTCCAGCGGGGCTCCTACGAGCAGTACTTC. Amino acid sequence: CASSFQRGSYEQYF.

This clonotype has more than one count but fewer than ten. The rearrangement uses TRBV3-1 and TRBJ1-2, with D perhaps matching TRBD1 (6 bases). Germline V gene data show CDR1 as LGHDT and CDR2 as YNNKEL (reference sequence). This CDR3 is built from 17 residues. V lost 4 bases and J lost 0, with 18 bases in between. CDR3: CASSPSRGQQANYGYTF. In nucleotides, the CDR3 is TGTGCCAGCAGCCCCTCTCGGGGACAACAAGCTAACTATGGCTACACCTTC.

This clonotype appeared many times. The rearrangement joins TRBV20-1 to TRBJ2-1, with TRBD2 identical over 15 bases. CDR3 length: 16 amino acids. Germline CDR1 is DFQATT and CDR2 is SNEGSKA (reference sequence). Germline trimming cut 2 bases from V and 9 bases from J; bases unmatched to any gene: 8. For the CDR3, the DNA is TGCAGTGCTAGACCTCGGGGACTAGCGGGAGGTTTTGAGCAGTTCTTC. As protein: CSARPRGLAGGFEQFF.

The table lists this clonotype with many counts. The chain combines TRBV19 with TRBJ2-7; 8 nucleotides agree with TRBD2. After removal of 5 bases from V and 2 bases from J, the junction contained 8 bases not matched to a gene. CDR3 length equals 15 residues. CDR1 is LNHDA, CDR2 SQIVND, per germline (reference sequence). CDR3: CASSPSGSPTYEQYF. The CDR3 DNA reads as TGTGCCAGTAGTCCGAGCGGGAGCCCGACCTACGAGCAGTACTTC.